The 19 T cell receptor beta chains in this list originate from one sample, sequenced in a study of T cell responses to AZD1222 COVID-19 vaccine. The repertoire was sequenced with immunoSEQ multiplex PCR; TCRdb's copy has only in-frame clones and lacks some. The table has 100,000 to 150,000 clones, 85% seen once. The sample was peripheral blood, taken 28 days after the second AZD1222 dose. These receptors were taken from an adult who received the AZD1222 COVID-19 vaccine.

This clone was observed a handful of times. This chain joins TRBV7-9 and TRBJ2-2; no definite D call. Germline V gives CDR1 SEHNR, CDR2 FQNEAQ (reference sequence). V lost 5 bases and J 2 bases, leaving 12 bases between the germline ends. This CDR3 contains 15 residues. This CDR3 is CASSNSFLNTGELFF. CDR3 nucleotides: TGTGCCAGCAGCAACAGTTTCCTAAACACCGGGGAGCTGTTTTTT. The full variable domain, completed using reference TRBV7-9 and TRBJ2-2, is DTGVSQNPRHKITKRGQNVTFRCDPISEHNRLYWYRQTLGQGPEFLTYFQNEAQLEKSRLLSDRFSAERPKGSFSTLEIQRTEQGDSAMYLCASSNSFLNTGELFFGEGSRLTVL.

CDR3 protein: CASSPGGAGEKLFF. In DNA form, the CDR3 reads TGTGCCAGCAGCCCAGGGGGGGCGGGAGAAAAACTGTTTTTT. This rearrangement joins TRBV7-7 to TRBJ1-4; 7 nucleotides line up with TRBD1. CDR3 length equals 14 residues. Germline V gene lookup returns CDR1 SSHAT and CDR2 FNYEAQ (reference sequence). Trimming at V came to 5 bases and at J to 8 bases, leaving 8 bases not matched to a gene.

A single count supports this clone. The chain links TRBV28 to TRBJ2-7, with D perhaps TRBD1 (5 bases). The CDR3 is made up of 12 amino acids. The V end lost 4 bases, the J end lost 6 bases, and 10 bases lay between the germline ends. The germline CDR1 and CDR2 sequences are MDHEN and SYDVKM. Written as DNA, the CDR3 is TGTGCCAGCAGTTCCCAGGGTACCGAGCAGTACTTC. Encoded protein: CASSSQGTEQYF.

V is TRBV16 and J is TRBJ1-1, with D perhaps matching TRBD1 (5 bases). The CDR3 sequence is 16 residues long. The V and J ends lost 4 bases and 5 bases respectively, with 20 bases between them. In germline, CDR1 is KGHSY, CDR2 FQNENV. The CDR3 loop reads CASSPNDWGRRTEAFF. The DNA of the CDR3 is TGTGCCAGCAGCCCCAACGACTGGGGCCGGAGGACTGAAGCTTTCTTT. Full variable domain (remainder filled in from reference TRBV16 and TRBJ1-1): GEEVAQTPKHLVRGEGQKAKLYCAPIKGHSYVFWYQQVLKNEFKFLISFQNENVFDETGMPKERFSAKCLPNSPCSLEIQATKLEDSAVYFCASSPNDWGRRTEAFFGQGTRLTVV.

This chain's CDR3 is CASSIEGQGYEQYF. The CDR3 region has the DNA TGTGCCAGTAGTATAGAGGGACAGGGCTACGAGCAGTACTTC. The chain employs TRBV19 and TRBJ2-7; 9 bases map to TRBD1. V was pared by 0 bases and J by 3 bases, with 0 bases of the junction left unmatched. From germline, CDR1 is LNHDA and CDR2 SQIVND (reference sequence). The CDR3 covers 14 residues.

This clone has just a few counts. The chain uses TRBV5-4 and TRBJ2-5; possible D gene TRBD2, 6 bases. CDR1 and CDR2 from the germline V gene are SGHNT and YYREEE (reference sequence). Trimming took off 1 base at V and 1 base at J, with 11 bases between the two ends. This CDR3 comprises 15 residues. CDR3 region: CASSLLGTAQETQYF. DNA of the CDR3: TGTGCCAGCAGCTTGTTGGGGACTGCCCAAGAGACCCAGTACTTC.

The chain couples TRBV12-3 or TRBV12-4 to TRBJ2-1, with D possibly being TRBD2 (5 bases). V was trimmed by 6 bases and J by 8 bases, leaving 8 bases between them. The CDR3 consists of 11 residues. The DNA for the CDR3 is TGTGCCAGCAGGACGAGGGATGAGCAGTTCTTC. Its protein product is CASRTRDEQFF.

This clone showed up just a few times. The chain has TRBV2 and TRBJ2-2; the D gene is possibly TRBD2 (5 bases). CDR1 and CDR2 (germline): SNHLY, FYNNEI. The CDR3 covers 13 residues. The V end lost 4 bases, the J end lost 3 bases, and 6 bases lay between the germline ends. The CDR3 reads CASSAGDTGELFF. CDR3 coding DNA: TGTGCCAGCAGTGCCGGGGACACCGGGGAGCTGTTTTTT.

The V and J genes are TRBV15 and TRBJ2-2; maybe TRBD1 (5 bases). Germline V lookup: CDR1 LNHNV, CDR2 YYDKDF (reference sequence). This CDR3 is built from 16 residues. The V and J ends lost 3 bases and 5 bases respectively, with 16 bases between them. The CDR3 bases are TGTGCCACCAGCAGTTGGACATCCCCAGATACCGGGGAGCTGTTTTTT. Translated: CATSSWTSPDTGELFF.

This clone came up once. The chain is built from TRBV5-1 and TRBJ1-1; the D gene is possibly TRBD1 (6 bases). Germline CDR1 SGHRS, CDR2 YFSETQ. Trimming removed 8 bases at V and 6 bases at J, with 20 bases between. The CDR3 totals 14 residues. In DNA, the CDR3 is TGCGCCAGATCGTGGGGGGGGCGCGTCCCTGAAGCTTTCTTT. Translation: CARSWGGRVPEAFF.

The chain links TRBV25-1 to TRBJ1-2; no clear D. Germline CDR1 reads MGHDK; CDR2 reads SYGVNS. Trimming stripped 0 bases from V and 2 bases from J, with 10 bases between. The CDR3 runs 15 residues. The chain's CDR3 is CASSEYGPSNYGYTF. Written as DNA, the CDR3 is TGTGCCAGCAGTGAATATGGCCCGTCCAACTATGGCTACACCTTC.

The chain joins TRBV6-9 to TRBJ1-2, with D maybe TRBD1 (5 bases). The length of the CDR3 is 13 residues. V shed 3 bases and J shed 7 bases, with 12 bases lying between them. CDR1 MNHGY and CDR2 SVAAGI come from the germline V gene. CDR3 in amino acids: CASSYVGDRGYTF. The DNA of the CDR3 is TGTGCCAGCAGTTACGTAGGGGATCGTGGCTACACCTTC.

V is TRBV5-1 and J is TRBJ2-3; 9 bases map to TRBD1. Looked up from germline, CDR1 is SGHRS and CDR2 is YFSETQ. Trimming removed 5 bases from V and 6 bases from J; junction bases left unmatched: 7. CDR3 size: 14 residues. The CDR3: CASSQGQGEDTQYF. The CDR3 bases are TGCGCCAGCAGTCAGGGACAGGGTGAGGATACGCAGTATTTT.

This clone has only a few counts. In nucleotides, the CDR3 is TGCGCCAGCAGCTTGGCCGGTGGAGTTGGCACTGAAGCTTTCTTT. Translated: CASSLAGGVGTEAFF. V and J are TRBV5-1 and TRBJ1-1; no firm D call. Germline CDR1 SGHRS, CDR2 YFSETQ. Deletions cut 0 bases from V and 4 bases from J, with 13 bases between. The CDR3 is made up of 15 amino acids.

This chain uses TRBV7-9 with TRBJ2-3; tentatively, D is TRBD2 (5 bases). Germline lookup yields CDR1 SEHNR and CDR2 FQNEAQ (reference sequence). This CDR3 is 16 amino acids long. The germline V and J ends were trimmed by 2 bases and 0 bases, with 12 bases remaining between them. CDR3 region: CASSLSRGQSTDTQYF. Written as DNA, the CDR3 is TGTGCCAGCAGCTTAAGTCGGGGTCAGAGCACAGATACGCAGTATTTT.

The V and J genes are TRBV6-6 and TRBJ2-2; 7 nucleotides agree with TRBD1. From germline, CDR1 is MNHNY and CDR2 SVGAGI (reference sequence). With 5 bases clipped from V and 0 bases from J, the junction kept 6 bases outside the gene matches. CDR3 size: 16 residues. The CDR3 DNA is TGTGCCAGCAGTCGACGCCAGGGGGCGAACACCGGGGAGCTGTTTTTT. Translated, it gives CASSRRQGANTGELFF.

The chain has TRBV5-1 and TRBJ2-5; D is possibly TRBD2 (6 bases). The V end lost 4 bases, the J end lost 2 bases, and 12 bases lay between the germline ends. CDR1 and CDR2 (germline): SGHRS, YFSETQ. The CDR3 is made up of 14 amino acids. The CDR3 sequence: CASSPGGEQETQYF. The CDR3 nucleotides read TGCGCCAGCAGCCCCGGGGGAGAACAAGAGACCCAGTACTTC.

This chain joins TRBV5-4 and TRBJ2-5; D ambiguous. CDR3 length equals 12 residues. Germline V gene lookup returns CDR1 SGHNT and CDR2 YYREEE (reference sequence). Trimming pared 0 bases from V and 3 bases from J, leaving 3 bases between. The CDR3 loop reads CASSLEEETQYF. In DNA, the CDR3 is TGTGCCAGCAGCTTGGAGGAAGAGACCCAGTACTTC.

The chain combines TRBV11-3 with TRBJ1-1, with TRBD1 as a possible D gene (5 bases). V was clipped by 8 bases and J by 3 bases, with 13 bases between them. CDR3 length: 13 amino acids. CDR1 and CDR2 (germline): SGHNT, YENEEA. The CDR3 protein is CASRGGKDTEAFF. The CDR3 DNA is TGTGCCAGCCGGGGGGGAAAGGACACTGAAGCTTTCTTT.